This is a list of T cell receptor beta chains from one sample in a study of identifying expanded T cells in peripheral blood. The data were produced by immunoSEQ multiplex PCR, yet TCRdb's version contains in-frame clones alone and is incomplete. The sample includes 130,000 or so clones, around 84% of them seen just once. The sample consisted of blood. These receptors were obtained from a person aged 18-70 years in good health. Both conserved end residues are part of each CDR3. A D gene is named only where the DNA matches it firmly. The size field is filled for only some rows; it gives once, few, many or a size class.

v_call: TRBV2
d_call: -
clone_size: -
j_call: TRBJ1-1
cdr3_nt: TGTGCCAGCAATAGGGGAGAAGCTTTCTTT
cdr3_aa: CASNRGEAFF

v_call: TRBV30
d_call: TRBD2
clone_size: -
j_call: TRBJ2-1
cdr3_nt: TGTGCCTGGAGCGATCTAGCGGGGAACTACAATGAGCAGTTCTTC
cdr3_aa: CAWSDLAGNYNEQFF

v_call: TRBV7-9
d_call: -
clone_size: -
j_call: TRBJ2-2
cdr3_nt: TGTGCCAGCAGCTTACAGACAGGCTACGACGGGGAGCTGTTTTTT
cdr3_aa: CASSLQTGYDGELFF

v_call: TRBV9
d_call: TRBD1
clone_size: few
j_call: TRBJ1-1
cdr3_nt: TGTGCCAGCACCGCGAACCTAGGACAGGTAAACACTGAAGCTTTCTTT
cdr3_aa: CASTANLGQVNTEAFF

v_call: TRBV6-5
d_call: -
clone_size: -
j_call: TRBJ2-7
cdr3_nt: TGTGCCAGCAGTTCCTTTGGGGGATACTACGAGCAGTACTTC
cdr3_aa: CASSSFGGYYEQYF

v_call: TRBV10-2
d_call: -
clone_size: -
j_call: TRBJ2-5
cdr3_nt: TGCGCCAGCAGTGTTGGAGAGACCCAGTACTTC
cdr3_aa: CASSVGETQYF

v_call: TRBV7-6
d_call: -
clone_size: -
j_call: TRBJ2-5
cdr3_nt: TGTGCCAGCAGCTTGAGGCCCGAGGGAGAGACCCAGTACTTC
cdr3_aa: CASSLRPEGETQYF

v_call: TRBV9
d_call: TRBD2
clone_size: -
j_call: TRBJ2-1
cdr3_nt: TGTGCCAGCAGCGTAGTAGCGGGGGGCCTCTACAATGAGCAGTTCTTC
cdr3_aa: CASSVVAGGLYNEQFF

v_call: TRBV27
d_call: TRBD1
clone_size: few
j_call: TRBJ2-2
cdr3_nt: TGTGCCAGCAGTTTACGGACAGGGGTTTACACCGGGGAGCTGTTTTTT
cdr3_aa: CASSLRTGVYTGELFF

v_call: TRBV19
d_call: -
clone_size: -
j_call: TRBJ2-6
cdr3_nt: TGTGCCAGTATACTCTCGGCTCTGGGGACCAACGTCCTGACTTTC
cdr3_aa: CASILSALGTNVLTF

v_call: TRBV2
d_call: TRBD1
clone_size: -
j_call: TRBJ2-2
cdr3_nt: TGTGCCACGGAACAGGGGAAAGTCGGGGAGCTGTTTTTT
cdr3_aa: CATEQGKVGELFF

v_call: TRBV25-1
d_call: -
clone_size: -
j_call: TRBJ1-1
cdr3_nt: TGTGCCAGCAGCTTTGGCGGCGTCGGCACTGAAGCTTTCTTT
cdr3_aa: CASSFGGVGTEAFF

v_call: TRBV18
d_call: -
clone_size: -
j_call: TRBJ2-5
cdr3_nt: TGTGCCAGCTCACCGGTCGGGGAGACCCAGTACTTC
cdr3_aa: CASSPVGETQYF

v_call: TRBV6-5
d_call: -
clone_size: -
j_call: TRBJ1-2
cdr3_nt: TGTGCCAGCAGTTACTCTTCGATGGGACAAGCCTATGGCTACACCTTC
cdr3_aa: CASSYSSMGQAYGYTF

v_call: TRBV19
d_call: -
clone_size: -
j_call: TRBJ1-4
cdr3_nt: TGTGCCAGTATGAACAGCGACTACCAGGCAACTAATGAAAAACTGTTTTTT
cdr3_aa: CASMNSDYQATNEKLFF

v_call: TRBV6-6
d_call: -
clone_size: -
j_call: TRBJ1-5
cdr3_nt: TGTGCCAGCGGTAACCTTAATCAGCCCCAGCATTTT
cdr3_aa: CASGNLNQPQHF

v_call: TRBV7-9
d_call: -
clone_size: -
j_call: TRBJ2-7
cdr3_nt: TGTGCCAGCAGCTTAGCGCGGGGTGCCGAGCAGTACTTC
cdr3_aa: CASSLARGAEQYF

v_call: TRBV19
d_call: -
clone_size: -
j_call: TRBJ2-7
cdr3_nt: TGTGCCAGTGGGGTTGGGGGAACGGGGTACGAGCAGTACTTC
cdr3_aa: CASGVGGTGYEQYF

v_call: TRBV27
d_call: TRBD1
clone_size: -
j_call: TRBJ2-7
cdr3_nt: TGTGCCAGCAGCCCCGGGACAGGGCGAAGCTCCTACGAGCAGTACTTC
cdr3_aa: CASSPGTGRSSYEQYF

v_call: TRBV7-2
d_call: TRBD1
clone_size: -
j_call: TRBJ1-5
cdr3_nt: TGTGCCAGCAGCCCAATACAGGGACAGGGAAATCAGCCCCAGCATTTT
cdr3_aa: CASSPIQGQGNQPQHF

v_call: TRBV6-5
d_call: -
clone_size: -
j_call: TRBJ1-2
cdr3_nt: TGTGCCAGCAGTTACTCCGGGGGAGGGTATGGCTACACCTTC
cdr3_aa: CASSYSGGGYGYTF

v_call: TRBV9
d_call: -
clone_size: -
j_call: TRBJ2-3
cdr3_nt: TGTGCCAGCAGCATACACCGGGACTCCGCCACAGATACGCAGTATTTT
cdr3_aa: CASSIHRDSATDTQYF

v_call: TRBV7-6
d_call: -
clone_size: once
j_call: TRBJ1-1
cdr3_nt: TGTGCCAGCAGCTTAGAGGCCTCGACCTTTAACACTGAAGCTTTCTTT
cdr3_aa: CASSLEASTFNTEAFF

v_call: TRBV5-1
d_call: TRBD1
clone_size: -
j_call: TRBJ2-3
cdr3_nt: TGCGCCAGCACCCTTGCGGGACAGGAGACAGATACGCAGTATTTT
cdr3_aa: CASTLAGQETDTQYF

v_call: TRBV29-1
d_call: TRBD1
clone_size: -
j_call: TRBJ1-1
cdr3_nt: TGCAGCGTCACGACAGGGGCTACCACTGAAGCTTTCTTT
cdr3_aa: CSVTTGATTEAFF

v_call: TRBV5-5
d_call: -
clone_size: -
j_call: TRBJ1-1
cdr3_nt: TGTGCCAGCAGCTTGTGGGCCGGTGTGACTGAAGCTTTCTTT
cdr3_aa: CASSLWAGVTEAFF

v_call: TRBV11-2
d_call: -
clone_size: -
j_call: TRBJ1-5
cdr3_nt: TGTGCCAGCAGCATTCACTGGGGTCAGCCCCAGCATTTT
cdr3_aa: CASSIHWGQPQHF

v_call: TRBV4-3
d_call: TRBD1
clone_size: -
j_call: TRBJ1-5
cdr3_nt: TGCGCCAGCAGCCAAGATTTCCAGGGGGCACGGCAGCCCCAGCATTTT
cdr3_aa: CASSQDFQGARQPQHF

v_call: TRBV5-1
d_call: -
clone_size: -
j_call: TRBJ1-1
cdr3_nt: TGCGCCAGCAGCTTGACGGGGAGCACTGAAGCTTTCTTT
cdr3_aa: CASSLTGSTEAFF

v_call: TRBV30
d_call: -
clone_size: -
j_call: TRBJ1-4
cdr3_nt: TGTGCCTGGGAGGACGGGAATGAAAAACTGTTTTTT
cdr3_aa: CAWEDGNEKLFF

v_call: TRBV12-5
d_call: -
clone_size: -
j_call: TRBJ1-1
cdr3_nt: TGTGCTAGTGGACAGGGTTGGTTCACTGAAGCTTTCTTT
cdr3_aa: CASGQGWFTEAFF

v_call: TRBV7-9
d_call: -
clone_size: -
j_call: TRBJ2-7
cdr3_nt: TGTGCCAGCAGCTCCCGGGACCCCGTGGGGCAGTACTTC
cdr3_aa: CASSSRDPVGQYF

v_call: TRBV19
d_call: TRBD1
clone_size: few
j_call: TRBJ1-2
cdr3_nt: TGTGCCAGTAGTATGGGAGGGACAGGGGGCAACTATGGCTACACCTTC
cdr3_aa: CASSMGGTGGNYGYTF

v_call: TRBV30
d_call: -
clone_size: -
j_call: TRBJ2-3
cdr3_nt: TGTGCCTGGAGCCCAGGCACAGATACGCAGTATTTT
cdr3_aa: CAWSPGTDTQYF